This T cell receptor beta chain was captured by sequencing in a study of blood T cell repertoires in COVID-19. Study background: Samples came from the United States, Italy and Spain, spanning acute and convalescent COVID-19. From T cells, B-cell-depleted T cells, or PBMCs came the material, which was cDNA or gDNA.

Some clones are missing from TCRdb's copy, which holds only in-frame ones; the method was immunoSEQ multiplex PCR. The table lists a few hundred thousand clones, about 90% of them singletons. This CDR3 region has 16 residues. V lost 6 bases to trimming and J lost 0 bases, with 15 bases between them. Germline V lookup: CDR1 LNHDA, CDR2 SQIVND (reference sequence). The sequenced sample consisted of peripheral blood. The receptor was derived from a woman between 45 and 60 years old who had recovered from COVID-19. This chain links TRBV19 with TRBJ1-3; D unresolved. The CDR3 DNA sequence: TGTGCCAGTAGCCCGGTGGGGAGGGCCTCTGGAAACACCATATATTTT. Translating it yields CASSPVGRASGNTIYF.